This T cell receptor (beta chain) was profiled in a study of OX40 agonist ivuxolimab in advanced cancers. For the study at large: A mean age of approximately 58 years, range about 20 to 79, was recorded, and around 85% were male.

This clone showed up just once. Germline V gene data show CDR1 as SGHTA and CDR2 as FQGNSA. Trimming stripped 1 base from V and 3 bases from J, with 12 bases between. This CDR3 has 15 residues. The assay was immunoSEQ multiplex PCR, and TCRdb's table has in-frame clones only and misses some. The data hold approximately 84,000 clones, with 65% to 90% observed a single time. The receptor comes from an adult with an advanced solid tumor such as melanoma, head and neck, liver or kidney cancer. This sample comprised CD4+ or CD8+ T cells sorted from blood, obtained in a trial of the OX40 agonist ivuxolimab. The V gene is TRBV7-2, the J gene TRBJ1-2; D may be TRBD1 (6 bases). CDR3 nucleotide sequence: TGTGCCAGCAGCTTAGAGGGGGTGCGCTACTATGGCTACACCTTC. Its translation: CASSLEGVRYYGYTF.